This is a list of T cell receptor beta chains from one sample in a study of blood T cells in healthy people across ages. TCRdb analysed the 5' RACE reads with MiXCR anew, one entry per CDR3 protein. Of about 1.8 million distinct CDR3 sequences in the sample, roughly 50% were seen once. The material sequenced was blood. The receptors shown here come from a woman aged 35 to 49 in good health. Both conserved end residues are part of each CDR3. Fields, in order: J gene, D gene, V gene, clone size, CDR3 DNA, CDR3 protein. D genes are given only for firm matches. Where a row states a size, it is once, few, many or the class of an expanded clone; other rows omit it.

TRBJ1-6 | - | TRBV7-9 | few | TGTGCCAGCAGCTTATCGCGGGGGTTGGATTCACCCCTCCACTTT | CASSLSRGLDSPLHF
TRBJ2-4 | - | TRBV7-9 | - | TGTGCCAGCAGTGCTGACCTTCAGGGAGCCAAAAACAGTCAGTACTTC | CASSADLQGAKNSQYF
TRBJ2-7 | - | TRBV27 | - | TGTGCCAGCAGTGTTGGAGCAGGCGTCTACGAGCAGTACTTC | CASSVGAGVYEQYF
TRBJ2-5 | TRBD1 | TRBV7-2 | few | TGTGCCAGCAGCTGGGGACAGGGAAGAGGAGAGACCCAGTACTTC | CASSWGQGRGETQYF
TRBJ2-3 | - | TRBV7-2 | - | TGTGCCAGCAGCAGTGAAGCACACAGGGACGGTACGCAGTATTTT | CASSSEAHRDGTQYF
TRBJ1-6 | - | TRBV5-1 | - | TGCGCCAGCAGCTCTCAAACATCAAGGTCACCCCTCCACTTT | CASSSQTSRSPLHF
TRBJ2-1 | - | TRBV4-3 | few | TGCGCCAGCAGCCAGGAACCTCTAACCGTCCAGGTCTACAATGAGCAGTTCTTC | CASSQEPLTVQVYNEQFF
TRBJ2-5 | - | TRBV10-3 | - | TGTGCCACCGGGACAACGGAAGAGTTGACCCAGTACTTC | CATGTTEELTQYF
TRBJ1-2 | - | TRBV29-1 | - | TGCAGCGTAGCCGACCGGGTTAACTATGGCTACACCTTC | CSVADRVNYGYTF
TRBJ2-5 | - | TRBV6-5 | few | TGTGCCAGCAGACAGGGAGGCCAAGAGACCCAGTACTTC | CASRQGGQETQYF
TRBJ2-3 | - | TRBV27 | - | TGTGCCAGCAGTTCCAGGGACCTCACAATCACAGATACGCAGTATTTT | CASSSRDLTITDTQYF
TRBJ2-5 | TRBD2 | TRBV20-1 | - | TGCAGTGCTAGGCCGGGACTAGCGGATCAAGAGACCCAGTACTTC | CSARPGLADQETQYF
TRBJ2-7 | - | TRBV27 | few | TGTGCCAGCCGACCGGGGGACTCACCTTACGAGCAGTACTTC | CASRPGDSPYEQYF
TRBJ2-1 | - | TRBV29-1 | - | TGCAGCGTTGTCGAGTACAATGAGCAGTTCTTC | CSVVEYNEQFF
TRBJ1-3 | TRBD1 | TRBV7-2 | - | TGTGCCAGCAGCCAGCATGGACAGGGGGCGGCTGGAAACACCATATATTTT | CASSQHGQGAAGNTIYF
TRBJ1-1 | - | TRBV11-2 | - | TGTGCCAGCAGCTCCCCGGGGGCCACTGAAGCTTTCTTT | CASSSPGATEAFF
TRBJ1-6 | - | TRBV20-1 | once | TGCAGTGCCACGGGCAAGTCGACAGTTTTGGCCTCACCCCTCCACTTT | CSATGKSTVLASPLHF
TRBJ1-4 | TRBD1 | TRBV27 | - | TGTGCCAGCACATCGGACAGGGGAAGGGAAAAACTGTTTTTT | CASTSDRGREKLFF
TRBJ2-7 | - | TRBV4-3 | - | TGCGCCAGCAGCCACCTCGGAGGGGACGAGCAGTACTTC | CASSHLGGDEQYF
TRBJ1-2 | - | TRBV7-6 | - | TGTGCCAGCAGCCCCCGTCTTGGGTATGGCTACACCTTC | CASSPRLGYGYTF